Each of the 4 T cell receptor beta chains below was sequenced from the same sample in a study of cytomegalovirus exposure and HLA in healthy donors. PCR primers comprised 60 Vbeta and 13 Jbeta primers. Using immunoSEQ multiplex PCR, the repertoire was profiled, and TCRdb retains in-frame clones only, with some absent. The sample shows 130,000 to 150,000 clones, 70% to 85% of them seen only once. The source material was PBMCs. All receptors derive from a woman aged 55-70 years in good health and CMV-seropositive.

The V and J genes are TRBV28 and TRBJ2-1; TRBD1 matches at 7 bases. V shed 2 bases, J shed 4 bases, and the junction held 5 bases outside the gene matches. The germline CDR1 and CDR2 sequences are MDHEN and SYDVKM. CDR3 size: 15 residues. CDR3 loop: CASSLTGQAYNEQFF. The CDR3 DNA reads TGTGCCAGCAGTTTAACTGGACAGGCTTACAATGAGCAGTTCTTC.

This CDR3 is CASSGTGYRYEQYF. CDR3 nucleotides: TGTGCCAGCAGTGGGACAGGGTACCGCTACGAGCAGTACTTC. The chain carries TRBV2 and TRBJ2-7, with 8 bases identical to TRBD1. Germline trimming cut 4 bases from V and 3 bases from J; bases unmatched to any gene: 5. The length of the CDR3 is 14 residues. CDR1 is SNHLY, CDR2 FYNNEI, per germline.

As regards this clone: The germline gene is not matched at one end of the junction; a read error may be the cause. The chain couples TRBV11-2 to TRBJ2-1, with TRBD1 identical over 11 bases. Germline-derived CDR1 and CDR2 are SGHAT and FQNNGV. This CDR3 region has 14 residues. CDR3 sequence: CATGQGATYSEQFF. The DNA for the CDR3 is TGTGCCACCGGACAGGGGGCGACATACAGTGAGCAGTTCTTC.

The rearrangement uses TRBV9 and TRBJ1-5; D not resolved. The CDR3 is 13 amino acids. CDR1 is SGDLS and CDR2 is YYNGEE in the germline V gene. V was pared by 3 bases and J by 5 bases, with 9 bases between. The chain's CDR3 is CASSGAGHQPQHF. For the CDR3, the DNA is TGTGCCAGCAGCGGGGCCGGTCATCAGCCCCAGCATTTT. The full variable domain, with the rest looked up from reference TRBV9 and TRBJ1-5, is DSGVTQTPKHLITATGQRVTLRCSPRSGDLSVYWYQQSLDQGLQFLIQYYNGEERAKGNILERFSAQQFPDLHSELNLSSLELGDSALYFCASSGAGHQPQHFGDGTRLSIL.